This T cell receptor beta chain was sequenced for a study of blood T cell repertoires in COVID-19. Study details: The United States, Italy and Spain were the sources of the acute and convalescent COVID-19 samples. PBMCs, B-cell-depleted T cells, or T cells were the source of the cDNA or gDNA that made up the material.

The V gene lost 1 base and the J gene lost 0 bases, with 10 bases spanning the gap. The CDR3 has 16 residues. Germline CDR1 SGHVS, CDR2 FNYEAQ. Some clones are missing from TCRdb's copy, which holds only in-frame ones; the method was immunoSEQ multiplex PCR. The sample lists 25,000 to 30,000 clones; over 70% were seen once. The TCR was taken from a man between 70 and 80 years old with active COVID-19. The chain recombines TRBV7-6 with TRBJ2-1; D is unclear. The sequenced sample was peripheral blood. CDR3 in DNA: TGTGCCAGCAGCTTAGGGCCTGGCCGCTCCTACAATGAGCAGTTCTTC. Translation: CASSLGPGRSYNEQFF.